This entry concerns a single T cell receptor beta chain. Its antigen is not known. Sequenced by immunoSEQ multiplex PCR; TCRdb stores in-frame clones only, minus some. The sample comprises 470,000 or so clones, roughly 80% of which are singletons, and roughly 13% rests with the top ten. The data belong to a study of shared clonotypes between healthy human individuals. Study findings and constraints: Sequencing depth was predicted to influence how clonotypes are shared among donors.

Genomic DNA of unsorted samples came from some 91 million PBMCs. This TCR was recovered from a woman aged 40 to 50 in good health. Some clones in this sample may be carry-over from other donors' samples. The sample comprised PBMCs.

DNA of the CDR3: TGTGCCATCAGTGATAAGAGACTAGCGGGAGGGGTGCACGAGCAGTACTTC. It encodes CAISDKRLAGGVHEQYF. The V call is TRBV10-3, the J call TRBJ2-7; 14 nucleotides match TRBD2. Germline-derived CDR1 and CDR2 are ENHRY and SYGVKD. V lost 3 bases and J lost 5; bases outside the gene matches: 9. CDR3 length: 17 residues.